The T cell receptor beta chain under discussion was sequenced for a study of T cells in Graves' hyperthyroidism and ophthalmopathy. Using RNA transcripts as the source, TCR beta CDR3 regions were amplified. HTBI primers were the set used in a first-round RT-PCR of the TCR CDR3. TCRdb called the multiplex PCR reads again in MiXCR, with one record for every CDR3 protein. This table holds a few hundred thousand distinct CDR3 sequences, under 60% found once. Trimming shortened V by 4 bases and J by 7 bases, and 14 bases separated the two germline ends. The CDR3 has 13 residues. CDR1 and CDR2 from the germline V gene are SNHLY and FYNNEI. In this sample, this clonotype turned up once. Its antigen is currently unknown. The study's findings and limits: Ophthalmopathy cases were set apart from stable hyperthyroidism by a 13 V-J model. Appearing also in blood were most of the thyroid clonotypes expanded above 0.001.

The V and J genes are TRBV2 and TRBJ2-7; D might be TRBD2 (5 bases). This TCR derives from an adult woman with Graves' disease, either hyperthyroidism or ophthalmopathy (not recorded which). The sequenced sample consisted of peripheral blood or thyroid tissue (not recorded which). CDR3 bases: TGTGCCAGCAGTGCCCCAGACTATTTTGAGCAGTACTTC. This translates into CASSAPDYFEQYF.